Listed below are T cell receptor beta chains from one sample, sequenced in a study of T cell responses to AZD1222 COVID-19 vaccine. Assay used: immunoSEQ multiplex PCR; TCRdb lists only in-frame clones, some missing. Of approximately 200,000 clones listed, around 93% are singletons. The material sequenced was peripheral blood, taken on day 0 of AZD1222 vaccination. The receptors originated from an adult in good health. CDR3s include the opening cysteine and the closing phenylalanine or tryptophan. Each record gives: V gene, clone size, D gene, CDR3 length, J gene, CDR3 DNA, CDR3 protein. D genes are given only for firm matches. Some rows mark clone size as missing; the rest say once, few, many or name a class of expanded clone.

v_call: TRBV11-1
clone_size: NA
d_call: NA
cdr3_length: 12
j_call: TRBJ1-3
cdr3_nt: TGTGCCAGCAGCACTACTGGAAACACCATATATTTT
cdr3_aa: CASSTTGNTIYF

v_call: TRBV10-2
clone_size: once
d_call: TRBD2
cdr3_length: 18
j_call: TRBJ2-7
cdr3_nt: TGCGCCAGCAGTGACTTAATAAGTTCTGGACTAGATGTGTACGAGCAGTACTTC
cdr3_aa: CASSDLISSGLDVYEQYF

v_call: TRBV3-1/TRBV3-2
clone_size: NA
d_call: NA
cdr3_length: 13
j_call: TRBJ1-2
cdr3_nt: TGTGCCAGCAGCCAAGATCTACTTTATGGCTACACCTTC
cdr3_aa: CASSQDLLYGYTF

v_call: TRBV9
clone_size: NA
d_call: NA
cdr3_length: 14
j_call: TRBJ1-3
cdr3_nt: TGTGCCAGCAGCCCCGAAGAAGCTGGAAACACCATATATTTT
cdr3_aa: CASSPEEAGNTIYF

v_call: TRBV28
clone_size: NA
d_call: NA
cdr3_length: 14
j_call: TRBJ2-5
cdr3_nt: TGTGCCAGCAGTTTAGACTACCTCCGGGAGACCCAGTACTTC
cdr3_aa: CASSLDYLRETQYF

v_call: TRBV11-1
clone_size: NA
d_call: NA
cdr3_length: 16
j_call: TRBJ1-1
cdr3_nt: TGTGCCAGCAGCTTACGGCAGGGAAGTCTGAACACTGAAGCTTTCTTT
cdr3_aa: CASSLRQGSLNTEAFF

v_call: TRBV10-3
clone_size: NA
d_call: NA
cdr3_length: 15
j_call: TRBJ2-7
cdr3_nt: TGTGCCATCAGTGAGTCCCAGCAAAGTGCTATCGAGCAGTACTTC
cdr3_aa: CAISESQQSAIEQYF

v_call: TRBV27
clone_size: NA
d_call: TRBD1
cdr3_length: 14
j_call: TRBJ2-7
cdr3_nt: TGTGCCAGCAGTGCCGGGACAGGGGGCTACGAGCAGTACTTC
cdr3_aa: CASSAGTGGYEQYF

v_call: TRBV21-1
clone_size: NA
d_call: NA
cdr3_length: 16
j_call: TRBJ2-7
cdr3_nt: TGTGCCAGCAGGGGAAAAATTTACAGGGGAGCCTACGAGCAGTACTTC
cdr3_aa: CASRGKIYRGAYEQYF

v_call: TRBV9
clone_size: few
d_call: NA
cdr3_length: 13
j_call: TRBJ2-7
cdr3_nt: TGTGCCAGCAGCGTTGGATCAGCACACGAGCAGTACTTC
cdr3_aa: CASSVGSAHEQYF

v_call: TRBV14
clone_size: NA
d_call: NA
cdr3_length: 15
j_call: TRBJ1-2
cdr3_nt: TGTGCCAGCAGCCGGCGGGGCCCCGGCAACTATGGCTACACCTTC
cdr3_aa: CASSRRGPGNYGYTF

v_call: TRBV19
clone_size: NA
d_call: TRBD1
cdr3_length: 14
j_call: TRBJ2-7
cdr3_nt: TGTGCCAGTAGCACGACAGGGTTATTCTCCGAGCAGTACTTC
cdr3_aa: CASSTTGLFSEQYF

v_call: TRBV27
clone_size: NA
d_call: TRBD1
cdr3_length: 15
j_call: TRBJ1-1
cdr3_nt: TGTGCCAGCAGTTTAGCCCGGGACAGGGGGAATGAAGCTTTCTTT
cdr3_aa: CASSLARDRGNEAFF

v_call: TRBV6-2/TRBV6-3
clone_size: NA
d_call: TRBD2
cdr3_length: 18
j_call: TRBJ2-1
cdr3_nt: TGTGCCAGCAGCCCCGGGGCTAGCGGGAAGGGGGCCTACAATGAGCAGTTCTTC
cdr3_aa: CASSPGASGKGAYNEQFF

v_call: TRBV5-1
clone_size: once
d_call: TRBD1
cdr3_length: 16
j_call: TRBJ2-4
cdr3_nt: TGCGCCAGCAGCTTGGGAGGGGGCCGGGGCGATAACATTCAGTACTTC
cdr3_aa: CASSLGGGRGDNIQYF

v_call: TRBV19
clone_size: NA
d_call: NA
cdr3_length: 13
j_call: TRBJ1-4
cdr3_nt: TGTGCCACCGCCAGGGCAGGCTGGGAAAAACTGTTTTTT
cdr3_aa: CATARAGWEKLFF

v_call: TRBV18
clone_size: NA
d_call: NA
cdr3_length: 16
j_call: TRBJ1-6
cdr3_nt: TGTGCCAGCTCCCAAGAGAGGGCCGGACGCGATTCACCCCTCCACTTT
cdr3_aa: CASSQERAGRDSPLHF

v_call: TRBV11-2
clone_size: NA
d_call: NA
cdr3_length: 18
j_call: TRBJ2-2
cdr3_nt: TGTGCCAGCAGCTTAGGCCGTTGGGGACCCAGGGTTGCCGGGGAGCTGTTTTTT
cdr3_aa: CASSLGRWGPRVAGELFF

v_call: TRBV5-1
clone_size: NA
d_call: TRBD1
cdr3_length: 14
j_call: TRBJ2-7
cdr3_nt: TGCGCCAGCAGCTTCGACAGGGGGATCTACGAGCAGTACTTC
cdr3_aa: CASSFDRGIYEQYF

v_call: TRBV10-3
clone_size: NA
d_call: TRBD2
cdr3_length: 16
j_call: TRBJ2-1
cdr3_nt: TGTGCCATCAGCCGGGGACTAGCGGGAGGGTGGTATGAGCAGTTCTTC
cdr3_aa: CAISRGLAGGWYEQFF

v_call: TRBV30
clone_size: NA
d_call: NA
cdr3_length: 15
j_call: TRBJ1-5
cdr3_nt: TGTGCCTGGAGTGGCGACACTAATAGCAATCAGCCCCAGCATTTT
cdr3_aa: CAWSGDTNSNQPQHF

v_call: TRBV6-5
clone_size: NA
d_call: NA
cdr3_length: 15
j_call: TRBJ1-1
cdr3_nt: TGTGCCAGCAGGCCCGTGTCGGGGCCGGGAACTGAAGCTTTCTTT
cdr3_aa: CASRPVSGPGTEAFF

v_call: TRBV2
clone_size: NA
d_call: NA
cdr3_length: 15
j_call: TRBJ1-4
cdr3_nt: TGTGCCAGCAGTGAAGAGGGCGGAAATAATGAAAAACTGTTTTTT
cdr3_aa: CASSEEGGNNEKLFF

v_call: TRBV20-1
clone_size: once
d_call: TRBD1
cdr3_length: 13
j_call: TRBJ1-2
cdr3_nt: TGCAGTGCTAGTACCGGGACAGGGTGGGGCTACACCTTC
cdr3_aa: CSASTGTGWGYTF

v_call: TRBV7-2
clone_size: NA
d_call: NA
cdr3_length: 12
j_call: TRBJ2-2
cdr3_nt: TGTGCCAGCAGCCATAACACCGGGGAGCTGTTTTTT
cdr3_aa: CASSHNTGELFF

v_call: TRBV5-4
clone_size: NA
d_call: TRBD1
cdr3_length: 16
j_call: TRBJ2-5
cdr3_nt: TGTGCCAGCAGCTTTCATATGGACAGGGCCCAAGAGACCCAGTACTTC
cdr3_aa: CASSFHMDRAQETQYF

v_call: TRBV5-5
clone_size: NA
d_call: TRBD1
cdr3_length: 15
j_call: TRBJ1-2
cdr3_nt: TGTGCCAGCAGCCCCCTAGGACAGGGGAACTATGGCTACACCTTC
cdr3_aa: CASSPLGQGNYGYTF

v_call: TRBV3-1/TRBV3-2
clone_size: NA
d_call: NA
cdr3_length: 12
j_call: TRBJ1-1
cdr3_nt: TGTGCCAGCAGCCAAGCAGGGTACGGGGCTTTCTTT
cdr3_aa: CASSQAGYGAFF

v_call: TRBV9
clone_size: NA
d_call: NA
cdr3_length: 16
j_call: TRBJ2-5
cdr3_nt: TGTGCCAGCAGCCCCCGGGACCGAGGGGGGGGAGAGACCCAGTACTTC
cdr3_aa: CASSPRDRGGGETQYF

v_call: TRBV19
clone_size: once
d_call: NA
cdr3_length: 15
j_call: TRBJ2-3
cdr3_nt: TGTGCCAGTAGCATAGGCGGGGTGAGCACAGATACGCAGTATTTT
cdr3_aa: CASSIGGVSTDTQYF

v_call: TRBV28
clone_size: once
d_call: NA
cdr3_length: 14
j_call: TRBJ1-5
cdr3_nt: TGTGCCAGCAGTTCCGACTATAGCAATCAGCCCCAGCATTTT
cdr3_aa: CASSSDYSNQPQHF